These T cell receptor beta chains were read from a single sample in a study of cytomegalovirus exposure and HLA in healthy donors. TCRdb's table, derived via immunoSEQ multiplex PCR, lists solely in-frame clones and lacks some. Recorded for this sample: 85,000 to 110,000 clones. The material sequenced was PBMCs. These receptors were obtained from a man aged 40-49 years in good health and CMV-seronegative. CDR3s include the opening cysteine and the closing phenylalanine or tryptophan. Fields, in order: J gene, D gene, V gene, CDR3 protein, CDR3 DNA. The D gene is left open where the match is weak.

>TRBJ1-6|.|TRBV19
CASSWGRVYSPLHF
TGTGCCAGTAGTTGGGGCAGGGTGTATTCACCCCTCCACTTT
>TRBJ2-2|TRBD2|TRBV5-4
CASSYSGRTRGELFF
TGTGCCAGCAGCTACAGCGGGAGGACGAGGGGGGAGCTGTTTTTT
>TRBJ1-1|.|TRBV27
CASSLLRTDEAFF
TGTGCCAGCAGTTTACTGCGGACTGATGAAGCTTTCTTT
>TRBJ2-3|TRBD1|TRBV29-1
CSVELRDRGGDTQYF
TGCAGCGTTGAGCTCCGGGACAGGGGAGGAGATACGCAGTATTTT
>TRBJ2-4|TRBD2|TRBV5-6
CASSGSGGNSPIQYF
TGTGCCAGCAGCGGCAGCGGGGGGAACTCACCCATTCAGTACTTC
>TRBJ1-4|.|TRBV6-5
CASSYDISSREKLFF
TGTGCCAGCAGTTACGACATTTCCTCTCGGGAAAAACTGTTTTTT
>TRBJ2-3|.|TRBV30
CAWKLGGQGDTQYF
TGTGCCTGGAAGTTGGGGGGGCAGGGAGATACGCAGTATTTT
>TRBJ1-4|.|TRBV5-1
CASSYPPGGSNEKLFF
TGCGCCAGCAGCTATCCCCCGGGGGGTTCTAATGAAAAACTGTTTTTT
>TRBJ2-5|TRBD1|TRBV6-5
CASSPDRGQQETQYF
TGTGCCAGCAGTCCCGACAGGGGGCAACAAGAGACCCAGTACTTC
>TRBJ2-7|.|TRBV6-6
CASSVQGYEQYF
TGTGCCAGCAGTGTCCAGGGTTACGAGCAGTACTTC
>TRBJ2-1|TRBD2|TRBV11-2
CASSLGLSASGHNEQFF
TGTGCCAGCAGCTTAGGTCTTTCAGCTAGCGGGCACAATGAGCAGTTCTTC
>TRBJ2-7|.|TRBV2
CASSEGRADEQYF
TGTGCCAGCAGTGAGGGCAGGGCGGACGAGCAGTACTTC
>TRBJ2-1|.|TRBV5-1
CASSYGGLGGATYNEQFF
TGCGCCAGCAGCTACGGGGGTCTAGGCGGGGCGACCTACAATGAGCAGTTCTTC